This TCR beta chain is drawn from a study of blood T cells in healthy people across ages. Study-level results: Versus aged donors, long-lived donors had higher diversity and more naive CD4+ cells. Researchers judged that diversity estimates from one million T cells fell short of true values.

Remarks on this clonotype: The antigen is undetermined.

Total RNA amounts of at least 6 micrograms were extracted per sample. A second about 7 to 11 cycle PCR used barcoded and J-beta primers. In TCRdb, the 5' RACE reads were re-called with MiXCR into one record per CDR3 protein. The data contain around 1,900,000 distinct CDR3 sequences, approximately 39% of them seen just once; the ten biggest clones take up roughly 23%. This CDR3 spans 12 amino acids. Per the germline V gene, CDR1 is SQVTM and CDR2 is ANQGSEA. The specimen sequenced was blood. The rearrangement links TRBV29-1 to TRBJ2-5; 7 bases fit TRBD1. The end of the DNA fits TRBJ2-7 better, so the J call may be wrong. The TCR was taken from a human donor in good health. The CDR3 here is CSAARDSTEQYF. The DNA of the CDR3 is TGCAGCGCCGCCCGGGACAGCACCGAGCAGTACTTC.